The clone carrying this T cell receptor beta chain has a single count. What it recognizes is unknown. The CDR3 covers 12 residues. Germline V gives CDR1 SNHLY, CDR2 FYNNEI. V shed 7 bases and J 6 bases; nucleotides not matched to a gene: 4. TCR beta VDJ and CDR3 profiles were obtained from a genomic DNA template. TCRdb used MiXCR to reprocess the reads, holding one entry per CDR3 protein. The data show around 150,000 distinct CDR3 sequences, roughly 48% seen once. These data come from a study of CD8+CD57+ T cells in acquired aplastic anemia. Study in general: Sorted cells (CD4+ and CD8+) yielded DNA amounts that averaged approximately 3 ug. Healthy donors averaged about 10 million reads for CD4+ cells.

Study-wide results and limits: There were 25 to 35 CD8+ CDR3 sequences that occurred in both patients and controls.

J is TRBJ2-7 and V is TRBV2, with 9 bases that match TRBD2. The clonotype comes from a human donor in good health. The material sequenced was sorted CD4+, CD8+, or CD8+CD57+ T cells (not recorded which) from PBMCs. CDR3 sequence (DNA): TGTGCCAGCAATAGCGGGAGTCCCGAGCAGTACTTC. Amino acids: CASNSGSPEQYF. Looking up the rest from reference TRBV2 and TRBJ2-7 gives the full variable domain: EPEVTQTPSHQVTQMGQEVILRCVPISNHLYFYWYRQILGQKVEFLVSFYNNEISEKSEIFDDQFSVERPDGSNFTLKIRSTKLEDSAMYFCASNSGSPEQYFGPGTRLTVT.